The 22 T cell receptor beta chains reported below all come from one sample, sequenced in a study of OX40 agonist ivuxolimab in advanced cancers. TCRdb's copy holds only in-frame clones and misses some; the assay was immunoSEQ multiplex PCR. The sample includes tens of thousands of clones, over 75% of them seen just once. Sequenced here: CD4+ or CD8+ T cells sorted from blood, sampled in a trial of the OX40 agonist ivuxolimab. The receptors come from an adult with an advanced solid tumor such as melanoma, head and neck, liver or kidney cancer.

The CDR3 region is CASSSVYSGNTIYF. The CDR3 DNA sequence: TGTGCCAGCAGTAGTGTGTACTCTGGAAACACCATATATTTT. J is TRBJ1-3 and V is TRBV6-1; D gene ambiguous. Trimming removed 5 bases from V and 0 bases from J, with 8 bases in between. The CDR3 consists of 14 residues. Germline V gene sequence: CDR1 MNHNS, CDR2 SASEGT.

The count of this clone is one. The rearrangement uses TRBV7-3 and TRBJ2-3; D is undetermined. Germline V CDR1 and CDR2: SGHTA, FQGTGA. V lost 3 bases, J lost 7 bases, and 17 bases lay in between. The CDR3 length is 15 residues. CDR3 sequence reads: CASSFGQIGLNTQYF. For the CDR3, the DNA is TGTGCCAGCAGCTTCGGTCAGATCGGGCTAAATACGCAGTATTTT.

The gene calls are TRBV7-8 and TRBJ2-1; TRBD2 matches 8 bases. Germline V lookup: CDR1 SGHVS, CDR2 FQNEAQ. Trimming removed 1 base from V and 6 bases from J; junction bases left unmatched: 5. The CDR3 has 15 residues. The CDR3 coding sequence is TGTGCCAGCAGCTTAGAGGTAGCGGGGTCCAATGAGCAGTTCTTC. Protein: CASSLEVAGSNEQFF.

This chain uses TRBV5-6 with TRBJ2-3, with a tentative D call TRBD1 (5 bases). V dropped 0 bases and J dropped 3 bases, with 14 bases sitting between them. The length of the CDR3 is 16 residues. Germline V gene lookup returns CDR1 SGHDT and CDR2 YYEEEE. This CDR3 reads CASSLGSAGWTDTQYF. The CDR3 DNA follows: TGTGCCAGCAGCTTGGGGTCGGCAGGGTGGACAGATACGCAGTATTTT.

V usage is TRBV28 and J usage is TRBJ2-3, with 12 bases matching TRBD2. V lost 8 bases, J lost 6 bases, and 6 bases stayed unmatched. CDR1 is MDHEN, CDR2 SYDVKM, per germline. The CDR3 extends over 14 amino acids. CDR3 sequence reads: CASRLAGEADTQYF. In DNA, the CDR3 is TGTGCCAGCCGACTAGCGGGAGAGGCGGATACGCAGTATTTT.

CDR3 nucleotides: TGTGCCAGCAGTTCGACCGGGACAGGAAAGGACAATGAGCAGTTCTTC. This gives the protein CASSSTGTGKDNEQFF. The chain has TRBV11-2 and TRBJ2-1, with TRBD1 identical over 8 bases. V shed 6 bases and J 5 bases; nucleotides not matched to a gene: 12. The CDR3 contains 16 residues. CDR1 is SGHAT, CDR2 FQNNGV, per germline. Together with reference TRBV11-2 and TRBJ2-1, the CDR3 gives the full variable domain: EAGVAQSPRYKIIEKRQSVAFWCNPISGHATLYWYQQILGQGPKLLIQFQNNGVVDDSQLPKDRFSAERLKGVDSTLKIQPAKLEDSAVYLCASSSTGTGKDNEQFFGPGTRLTVL.

The chain recombines TRBV9 with TRBJ2-2, with 9 bases matching TRBD2. Germline V gene sequence: CDR1 SGDLS, CDR2 YYNGEE. CDR3 length equals 14 residues. The junction had 2 bases not matched to a gene; V was cut back by 4 bases and J by 4 bases. In DNA, the CDR3 is TGTGCCAGCAGCCTTAGCGGGAGCACCGGGGAGCTGTTTTTT. It encodes CASSLSGSTGELFF.

This clone occurred a few times. The rearrangement uses TRBV5-6 and TRBJ1-5; no reliable D call. Trimming removed 4 bases from V and 5 bases from J, with 10 bases in between. The germline CDR1 and CDR2 sequences are SGHDT and YYEEEE. This CDR3 has 13 amino acids. The chain's CDR3 is CASSRGSDQPQHF. CDR3 DNA: TGTGCCAGCAGCCGCGGTAGTGATCAGCCCCAGCATTTT.

The chain joins TRBV7-9 to TRBJ2-1, with 8 bases lining up with TRBD2. Germline V gene data show CDR1 as SEHNR and CDR2 as FQNEAQ (reference sequence). The ends lost 1 base at V and 10 bases at J; junction bases unmatched: 9. The CDR3 loop spans 15 amino acids. This chain's CDR3 is CASSLVSGGPWEQFF. The DNA of the CDR3 is TGTGCCAGCAGCTTAGTTTCGGGAGGGCCGTGGGAGCAGTTCTTC.

V is TRBV7-6 and J is TRBJ1-1, with D possibly TRBD1 on 5 matching bases. Germline CDR1 is SGHVS and CDR2 is FNYEAQ. With 3 bases removed from V and 0 bases from J, the gap between germline ends came to 8 bases. CDR3 length: 14 amino acids. The chain's CDR3 is CASSLTAMNTEAFF. CDR3 nucleotides: TGTGCCAGCAGCTTGACAGCCATGAACACTGAAGCTTTCTTT. Together with reference TRBV7-6 and TRBJ1-1, the CDR3 gives the full variable domain: GAGVSQSPRYKVTKRGQDVALRCDPISGHVSLYWYRQALGQGPEFLTYFNYEAQQDKSGLPNDRFSAERPEGSISTLTIQRTEQRDSAMYRCASSLTAMNTEAFFGQGTRLTVV.

The chain employs TRBV4-1 and TRBJ2-3; no firm D call. The CDR3 sequence is 15 residues long. Trimming stripped 4 bases from V and 2 bases from J, with 13 bases between. Germline V CDR1 and CDR2: MGHRA, YSYEKL. The CDR3 loop is CASSPLAGPTDTQYF. Written as DNA, the CDR3 is TGCGCCAGCAGCCCATTAGCCGGACCCACAGATACGCAGTATTTT.

The chain joins TRBV2 to TRBJ2-2; possible D gene TRBD2, 5 bases. V was clipped by 4 bases and J by 5 bases, with 11 bases between them. This CDR3 has 14 amino acids. The V gene's germline CDR1 is SNHLY and CDR2 FYNNEI. The CDR3: CASSVNRGTGELFF. The CDR3 DNA is TGTGCCAGCAGTGTCAATCGAGGGACCGGGGAGCTGTTTTTT.

This chain joins TRBV20-1 and TRBJ1-5; D gene unclear. Trimming stripped 5 bases from V and 6 bases from J, with 8 bases between. Germline loops: CDR1 DFQATT, CDR2 SNEGSKA (reference sequence). The CDR3 runs 11 residues. This chain's CDR3 is CSAGSPQPQHF. CDR3 coding DNA: TGCAGTGCTGGCTCCCCTCAGCCCCAGCATTTT.

V and J are TRBV7-3 and TRBJ1-6; perhaps TRBD1 as D (5 bases). The CDR3 runs 14 residues. Looked up from germline, CDR1 is SGHTA and CDR2 is FQGTGA. Trimming cost V 1 base and J 7 bases, with 8 bases left between them. Here the CDR3 reads CASSLIQGNSPLHF. CDR3 sequence (DNA): TGTGCCAGCAGCTTAATTCAGGGAAATTCACCCCTCCACTTT.

The V and J genes are TRBV29-1 and TRBJ2-4; the match to TRBD1 covers 9 bases. From germline, CDR1 is SQVTM and CDR2 ANQGSEA. This CDR3 is built from 12 residues. Losses at the gene ends were 8 bases for V and 8 bases for J; bases not matched to a gene: 7. The CDR3 sequence: CSIRQGGDIQYF. CDR3 in DNA: TGCAGCATCCGACAGGGGGGGGACATTCAGTACTTC.

This chain connects TRBV9 to TRBJ2-2, with D perhaps TRBD2 (5 bases). The V gene's germline CDR1 is SGDLS and CDR2 YYNGEE. V was trimmed by 2 bases and J by 1 base, leaving 15 bases between them. The CDR3 has 17 residues. CDR3 sequence reads: CASSVEPDRGNTGELFF. CDR3 nucleotide sequence: TGTGCCAGCAGCGTTGAACCGGACCGGGGGAACACCGGGGAGCTGTTTTTT.

This clone came up once. The chain couples TRBV6-5 to TRBJ2-1; the D gene is possibly TRBD2 (5 bases). Germline V lookup: CDR1 MNHEY, CDR2 SVGAGI. V lost 6 bases to trimming and J lost 2 bases, with 14 bases between them. The CDR3 is 15 amino acids. This CDR3 is CASSPRTLTYNEQFF. As DNA, the CDR3 is TGTGCCAGCAGCCCCCGGACTTTGACCTACAATGAGCAGTTCTTC.

This chain uses TRBV7-3 with TRBJ2-5; 9 bases agree with TRBD2. The germline CDR1 and CDR2 sequences are SGHTA and FQGTGA. V lost 3 bases, J lost 4 bases, and 6 bases stayed unmatched. CDR3 length: 15 residues. The chain's CDR3 is CASSLLAGVGETQYF. In DNA, the CDR3 is TGTGCCAGCAGCTTGTTAGCGGGAGTGGGAGAGACCCAGTACTTC.

The chain is built from TRBV25-1 and TRBJ2-2; 11 bases match TRBD2. In germline, CDR1 is MGHDK, CDR2 SYGVNS. The CDR3 extends over 16 amino acids. Trimming took 4 bases from V and 4 from J; bases not matched to a gene: 5. The CDR3 DNA reads TGTGCCAGCAGTGTTTTAGCGGGAGGGTCCACCGGGGAGCTGTTTTTT. This translates into CASSVLAGGSTGELFF. The variable domain in full, completed from reference TRBV25-1 and TRBJ2-2, reads EADIYQTPRYLVIGTGKKITLECSQTMGHDKMYWYQQDPGMELHLIHYSYGVNSTEKGDLSSESTVSRIRTEHFPLTLESARPSHTSQYLCASSVLAGGSTGELFFGEGSRLTVL.

Only a few counts were recorded for this clone. The genes are TRBV4-2 and TRBJ2-4; D tentatively reads TRBD1 or TRBD2 (5 bases each). V lost 3 bases to trimming and J lost 1 base, with 7 bases between them. The CDR3 is 14 amino acids. Germline V gene data show CDR1 as LGHNA and CDR2 as YNFKEQ. This CDR3 is CASSQGDAKNIQYF. The CDR3 region has the DNA TGTGCCAGCAGCCAGGGGGACGCCAAAAACATTCAGTACTTC.

The rearrangement joins TRBV6-5 to TRBJ1-1; 11 bases are a match to TRBD1. The CDR3 covers 16 residues. J was trimmed by 5 bases and V by 2 bases; bases with no gene match: 7. Germline V gene sequence: CDR1 MNHEY, CDR2 SVGAGI. CDR3 coding DNA: TGTGCCAGCAGTTACAGCACCGGGACAGGGGGTACTGAAGCTTTCTTT. Translated, it gives CASSYSTGTGGTEAFF.

This rearrangement joins TRBV11-3 to TRBJ2-7, with TRBD1 matching over 7 bases. With V trimmed by 5 bases and J by 4 bases, 8 bases remained unmatched. The CDR3 is 14 residues long. Germline assignment: CDR1 SGHNT and CDR2 YENEEA. This chain's CDR3 is CASSPSRQGYEQYF. The CDR3 DNA sequence: TGTGCCAGCAGCCCTAGCAGACAGGGTTACGAGCAGTACTTC.